Here is one T cell receptor beta chain with its context. This clonotype came up many times. The clone's antigen remains unknown. Qualities for individual bases were not recorded, and no much larger clone is one base off. This specimen's time point label, per the study, means: newly diagnosed GD, antithyroid drugs for less than 3 months. RNA was extracted from PBMCs in TRIzol for both TCR sequencing and RNA sequencing. The diagnosis of Graves' disease was made according to American Thyroid Association guidelines. The patients came from an endocrinology department in Xi'an, China. From each patient, 7.5 to 10 milliliters of peripheral blood was collected into an EDTA anticoagulant tube. Ficoll Paque Plus density gradient separation was used to isolate PBMCs, and no further T cell sorting was performed. An Agilent 2100 Bioanalyzer and agarose gel were used to check RNA quality, while a NanoDrop 2000 measured RNA concentration.

This sample is part of a study of regulatory T cells in long-lasting Graves disease (dated by TCRdb to the early 2020s). For context, the study as a whole: In the newly diagnosed Graves' disease group, patients had been taking antithyroid drugs for less than 3 months. The study was conducted in China and was registered as a clinical trial. Peripheral blood TCR sequencing and RNA sequencing compared persistent Graves' disease patients with newly diagnosed Graves' disease patients. A total of some 35 samples underwent TCR sequencing, from about 13 patients with persistent Graves' disease and 20 or so patients with newly diagnosed Graves' disease.

Counted from cysteine to phenylalanine, this CDR3 has 13 amino acids. The DNA shown is the 39-base CDR3, in frame from base 1. From a lookup of the germline V gene, CDR1 and CDR2 are SQVTM and ANQGSEA. The V end loses 5 bases and the J end loses 0 bases, and a stretch of 8 bases separates them. Receptor amplification or capture employed multiplex PCR. Sequenced on an Illumina HiSeq 4000. CDR3 regions were amplified by Arm-PCR with iRepertoire HTBI primers to construct TCR beta libraries. Before sequencing, the PCR products went through gel purification. The study's own analysis went as follows. Across samples, around 58 TRBV and roughly 15 TRBJ segments were identified and used for gene usage analysis of CDR3 amino acid clonotypes. COPE and FqMerger were used to merge the filtered high-quality paired reads into contigs. BLAST was used to align contigs to the IMGT TRBV, TRBD and TRBJ reference genes, and CDR3 was defined following IMGT. Any clonotype with a frequency above 0.1% was counted as a highly expanded clone. Shannon entropy was used to measure repertoire diversity, and the Gini coefficient was used to measure V-J evenness. Public clonotypes were defined as clonotypes shared by more than one individual. The raw public reads went through TCRdb reprocessing: fastp at Q25, MiXCR clone calling, in-frame beta chains kept. Entries are consolidated by CDR3 protein sequence, retaining the most common genes and DNA. These V and J calls are TCRdb output, not the study's own analysis. A total of about 540,000 distinct CDR3 sequences appear in this sample, about 13% of them only once. Together, the top ten hold roughly a tenth of the sample.

Broad study findings and their caveats: Preferential use of TRBV28, TRBJ1-2 and TRBJ2-5 was observed in persistent disease, whereas TRBV20-1 and TRBJ2-1 were favored in newly diagnosed disease. Sequencing and analysis were limited to the TCR beta chain. Peripheral blood alone was examined, since thyroid tissue, which constituted the primary lesion, could not be accessed. A larger number of public clonotypes was shared among persistent patients (fewer than 3,000) than among newly diagnosed patients (about 990). The authors noted that the small sample size was a limitation that may lower accuracy. Persistent Graves' disease patients showed lower TCR Shannon entropy and fewer highly expanded clones than newly diagnosed patients, suggesting clonal expansion.

These data were likewise used in another study, on T cells in Graves' hyperthyroidism and ophthalmopathy. The other study reports the following: Graves' hyperthyroidism was defined as stable when no progression to ophthalmopathy occurred over 18 months of follow-up. Hyperthyroidism patients were aged 18 to 65 years and newly diagnosed, with disease duration of less than 2 months. The study excluded patients with uncontrolled infections, other autoimmune diseases, pregnancy or lactation. Clinical symptoms, serum thyroxine and TRAb, thyroid ultrasound, and orbital computed tomography formed the basis for the diagnoses. The first round of RT-PCR for the TCR CDR3 was performed with the HTBI primer set and the Qiagen OneStep RT-PCR kit. Most expanded thyroid clonotypes (frequency above 0.001) were also detected in blood, suggesting blood repertoires may reflect thyroid immune responses. A 13 V-J signature model separated ophthalmopathy from stable hyperthyroidism, with roughly 88% sensitivity and 81.08% specificity in cross-validation and 80%/75% in testing. During validation, the model predicted progression to ophthalmopathy a median of around six months ahead of onset, with around 70% sensitivity and less than 85% specificity. TCR V-J signatures able to tell the groups apart were searched for in a discovery cohort of 100 patients, of whom more than 40 had Graves' ophthalmopathy and 55 to 65 had stable Graves' hyperthyroidism. Prospective prediction of ophthalmopathy was tested in an independent validation cohort consisting of 18 hyperthyroidism patients and 15 to 17 patients who later progressed to ophthalmopathy. The 95 to 100 discovery patients were randomly divided into training and test sets at a 7:3 ratio. Thyroid tissue and blood T-cell repertoires from about six Graves' hyperthyroidism patients were also compared in the study. Once sampling was done, hyperthyroidism patients were given methimazole at a starting dose of 30 mg daily, whereas ophthalmopathy patients were given high-dose intravenous methylprednisolone. Libraries were constructed in a second round of multiplex PCR, after which size selection and purification were carried out. The libraries were sequenced on an Illumina HiSeq2000 using paired-end 100 bp reads. SOAPnuke was used to process the raw data, removing reads that contained adapters or uncalled bases, had a mean Phred below 15, or lacked an exact match to the constant primer or identifier. COPE v1.2.5 was used to merge high-quality paired reads, and clonotypes were defined as unique nucleotide sequences. Clonotypes were aligned to IMGT TRBV, TRBD and TRBJ reference segments using MiTCR v1.1. The analysis included only V-J combinations with a frequency above 0.0001, which together covered approximately 99% of the repertoires. A TCS score was defined as the ratio of F50 (clonal expansion) to E x V (chaos), with BLOSUM62-based TCRdist applied between CDR3 peptides within each V-J. Welch's t-statistics and random forest reduced just over 500 V-J features to 13, which were used in a naive Bayes classifier (R e1071). Sample size was not statistically predetermined, and investigators were not blinded to group allocation. The paper reports TCR Vbeta CDR3 sequencing of some 140 peripheral blood samples: around 45 ophthalmopathy, fewer than 85 hyperthyroidism and around 17 progressor patients.

The sequencing here drew on peripheral blood mononuclear cells (PBMCs), taken at new diagnosis, from a patient treated with antithyroid drugs. This clonotype was sampled from a man aged 25 to 45 with Graves disease. Donor details come from another sample of the same person, matched by shared clones. The V gene is TRBV29-1 and the J gene is TRBJ1-5; no confident D gene assignment can be made. The DNA is as follows: TGCAGCGTTCGGACGGATAGCAATCAGCCCCAGCATTTT. It translates to CSVRTDSNQPQHF.